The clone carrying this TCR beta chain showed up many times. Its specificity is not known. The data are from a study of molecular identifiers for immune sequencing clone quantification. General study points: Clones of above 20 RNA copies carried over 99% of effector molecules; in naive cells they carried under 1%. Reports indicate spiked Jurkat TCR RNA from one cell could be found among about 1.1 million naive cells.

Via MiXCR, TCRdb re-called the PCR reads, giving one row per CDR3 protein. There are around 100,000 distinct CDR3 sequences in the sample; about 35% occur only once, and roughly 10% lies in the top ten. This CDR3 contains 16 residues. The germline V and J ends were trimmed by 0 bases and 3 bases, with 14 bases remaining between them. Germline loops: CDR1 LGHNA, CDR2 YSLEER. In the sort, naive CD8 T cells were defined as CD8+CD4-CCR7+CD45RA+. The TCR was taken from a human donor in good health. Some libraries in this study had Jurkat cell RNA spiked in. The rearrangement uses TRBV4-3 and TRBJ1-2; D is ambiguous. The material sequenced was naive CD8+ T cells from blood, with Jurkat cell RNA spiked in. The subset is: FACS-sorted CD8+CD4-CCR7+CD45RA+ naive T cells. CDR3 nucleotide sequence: TGCGCCAGCAGCCAAGATACTGCCGCCTATTACTATGGCTACACCTTC. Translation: CASSQDTAAYYYGYTF.